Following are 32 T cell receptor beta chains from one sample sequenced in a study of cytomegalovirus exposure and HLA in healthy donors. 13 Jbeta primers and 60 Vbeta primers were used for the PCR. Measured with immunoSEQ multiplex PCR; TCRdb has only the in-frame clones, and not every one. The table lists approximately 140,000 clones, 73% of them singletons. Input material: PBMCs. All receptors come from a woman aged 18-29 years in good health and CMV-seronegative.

The CDR3: CASSPRQAGELFF. Written as DNA, the CDR3 is TGTGCCAGCAGCCCGAGACAGGCCGGGGAGCTGTTTTTT. The V call is TRBV7-8, the J call TRBJ2-2; the D gene is possibly TRBD1 (6 bases). This CDR3 region has 13 residues. V gave up 5 bases and J gave up 6 bases, with 10 bases separating them. Germline V gene data show CDR1 as SGHVS and CDR2 as FQNEAQ.

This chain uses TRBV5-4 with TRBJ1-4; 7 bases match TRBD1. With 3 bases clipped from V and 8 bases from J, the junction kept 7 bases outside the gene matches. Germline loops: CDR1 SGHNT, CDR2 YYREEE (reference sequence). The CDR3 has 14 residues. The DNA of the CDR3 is TGTGCCAGCAGCTGGGACAGAGGAGGAGAAAAACTGTTTTTT. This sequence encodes CASSWDRGGEKLFF.

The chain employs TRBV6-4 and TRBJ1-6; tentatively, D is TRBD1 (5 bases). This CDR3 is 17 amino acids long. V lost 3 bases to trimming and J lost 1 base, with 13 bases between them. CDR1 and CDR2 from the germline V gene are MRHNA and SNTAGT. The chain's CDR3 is CASSEIGVSSYNSPLHF. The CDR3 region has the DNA TGTGCCAGCAGTGAGATAGGGGTCTCGTCCTATAATTCACCCCTCCACTTT.

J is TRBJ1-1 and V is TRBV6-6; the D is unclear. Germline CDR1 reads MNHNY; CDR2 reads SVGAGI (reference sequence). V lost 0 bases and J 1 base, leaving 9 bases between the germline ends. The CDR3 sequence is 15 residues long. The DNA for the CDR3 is TGTGCCAGCAGTTACTCGTCTCCGGGGAACACTGAAGCTTTCTTT. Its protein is CASSYSSPGNTEAFF.

CDR3 protein: CASSLLAGGLQYEQFF. The CDR3 region has the DNA TGTGCCAGCAGTTTATTAGCGGGGGGGCTTCAGTATGAGCAGTTCTTC. The chain uses TRBV27 and TRBJ2-1; 11 bases map to TRBD2. The length of the CDR3 is 16 residues. V dropped 1 base and J dropped 8; count of bases not matched to a gene: 7. The germline gives CDR1 MNHEY, CDR2 SMNVEV (reference sequence).

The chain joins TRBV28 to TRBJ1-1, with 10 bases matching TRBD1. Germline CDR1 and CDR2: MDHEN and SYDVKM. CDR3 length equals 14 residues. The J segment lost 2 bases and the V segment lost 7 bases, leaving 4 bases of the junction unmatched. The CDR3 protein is CASIRDRGNTEAFF. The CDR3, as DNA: TGTGCCAGCATTCGGGACAGGGGCAACACTGAAGCTTTCTTT.

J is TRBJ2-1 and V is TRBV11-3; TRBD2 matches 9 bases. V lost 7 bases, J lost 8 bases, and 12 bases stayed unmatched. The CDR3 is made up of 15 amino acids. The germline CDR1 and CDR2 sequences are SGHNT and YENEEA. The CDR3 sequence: CASMRRIAGVDEQFF. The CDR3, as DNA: TGTGCCAGCATGAGGAGAATAGCGGGAGTCGATGAGCAGTTCTTC.

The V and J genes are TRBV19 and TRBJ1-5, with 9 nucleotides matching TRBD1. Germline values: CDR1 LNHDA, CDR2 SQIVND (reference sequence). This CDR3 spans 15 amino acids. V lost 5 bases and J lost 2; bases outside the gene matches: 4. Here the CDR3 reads CASSRDRARNQPQHF. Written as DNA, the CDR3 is TGTGCCAGTAGTCGGGACAGGGCTCGCAATCAGCCCCAGCATTTT.

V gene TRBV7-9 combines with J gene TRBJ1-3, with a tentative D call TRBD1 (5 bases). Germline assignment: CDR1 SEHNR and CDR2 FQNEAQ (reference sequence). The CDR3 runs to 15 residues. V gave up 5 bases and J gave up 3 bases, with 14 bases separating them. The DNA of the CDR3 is TGTGCCAGCAGCCTCGCGGGGGGAGGTGGAAACACCATATATTTT. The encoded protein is CASSLAGGGGNTIYF.

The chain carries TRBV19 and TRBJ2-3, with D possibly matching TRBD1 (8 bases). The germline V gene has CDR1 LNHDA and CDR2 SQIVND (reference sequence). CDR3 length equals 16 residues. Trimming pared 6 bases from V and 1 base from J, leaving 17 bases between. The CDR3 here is CASRPRQGRGTDTQYF. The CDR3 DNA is TGTGCCAGTAGGCCTCGACAGGGGAGGGGCACAGATACGCAGTATTTT. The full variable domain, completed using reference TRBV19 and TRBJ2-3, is DGGITQSPKYLFRKEGQNVTLSCEQNLNHDAMYWYRQDPGQGLRLIYYSQIVNDFQKGDIAEGYSVSREKKESFPLTVTSAQKNPTAFYLCASRPRQGRGTDTQYFGPGTRLTVL.

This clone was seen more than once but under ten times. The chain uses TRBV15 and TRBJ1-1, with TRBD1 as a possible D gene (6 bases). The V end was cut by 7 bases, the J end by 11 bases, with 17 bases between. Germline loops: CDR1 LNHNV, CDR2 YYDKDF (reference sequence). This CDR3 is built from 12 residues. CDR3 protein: CATTPGEGDAFF. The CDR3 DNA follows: TGTGCCACCACCCCCGGGGAGGGGGACGCTTTCTTT.

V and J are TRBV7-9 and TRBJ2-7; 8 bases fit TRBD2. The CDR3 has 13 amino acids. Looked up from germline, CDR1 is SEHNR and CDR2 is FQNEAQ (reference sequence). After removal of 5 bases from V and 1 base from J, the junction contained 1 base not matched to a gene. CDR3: CASSPGGSYEQYV. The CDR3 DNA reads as TGTGCCAGCAGCCCGGGGGGGTCCTACGAGCAGTACGTC.

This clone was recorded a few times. CDR3 in amino acids: CASSPGRGEKLFF. The CDR3 coding sequence is TGTGCCAGCAGCCCCGGACGGGGTGAAAAACTGTTTTTT. The gene calls are TRBV7-3 and TRBJ1-4; D not resolved. V lost 5 bases and J lost 7, with 11 bases in between. Looked up from germline, CDR1 is SGHTA and CDR2 is FQGTGA. This CDR3 is 13 amino acids long.

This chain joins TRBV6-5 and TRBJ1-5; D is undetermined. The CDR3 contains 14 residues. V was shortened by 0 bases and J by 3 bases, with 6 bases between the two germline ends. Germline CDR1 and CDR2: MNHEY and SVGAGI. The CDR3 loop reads CASSYSRYNQPQHF. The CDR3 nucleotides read TGTGCCAGCAGTTACTCCCGGTACAATCAGCCCCAGCATTTT.

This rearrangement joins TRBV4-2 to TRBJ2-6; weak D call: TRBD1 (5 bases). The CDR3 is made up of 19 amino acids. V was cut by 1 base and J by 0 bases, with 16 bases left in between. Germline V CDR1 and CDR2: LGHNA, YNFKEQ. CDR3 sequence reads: CASSQVGRRAYSGANVLTF. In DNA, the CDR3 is TGTGCCAGCAGCCAAGTGGGCCGCAGGGCCTACTCTGGGGCCAACGTCCTGACTTTC.

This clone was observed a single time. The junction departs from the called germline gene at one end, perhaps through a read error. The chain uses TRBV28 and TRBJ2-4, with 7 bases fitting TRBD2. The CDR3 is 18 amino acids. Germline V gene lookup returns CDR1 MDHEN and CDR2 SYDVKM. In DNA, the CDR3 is TGTACCAGCAGTGCTGTCTCGGGGGGTTACCTAGCCAAAAACATTCAGTACTTC. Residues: CTSSAVSGGYLAKNIQYF.

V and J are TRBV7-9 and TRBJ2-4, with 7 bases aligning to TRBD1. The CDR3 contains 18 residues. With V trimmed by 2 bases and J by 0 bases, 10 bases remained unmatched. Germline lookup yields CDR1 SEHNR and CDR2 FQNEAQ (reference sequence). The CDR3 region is CASSLNRGSTIAKNIQYF. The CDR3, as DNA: TGTGCCAGCAGCTTAAACAGGGGTTCTACGATAGCCAAAAACATTCAGTACTTC.

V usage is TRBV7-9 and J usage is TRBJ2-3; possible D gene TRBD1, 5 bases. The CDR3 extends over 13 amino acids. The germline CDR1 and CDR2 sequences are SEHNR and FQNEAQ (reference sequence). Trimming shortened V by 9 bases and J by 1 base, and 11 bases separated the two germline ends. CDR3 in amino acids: CASTRGGTDTQYF. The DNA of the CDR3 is TGTGCCAGTACAAGGGGTGGCACAGATACGCAGTATTTT.

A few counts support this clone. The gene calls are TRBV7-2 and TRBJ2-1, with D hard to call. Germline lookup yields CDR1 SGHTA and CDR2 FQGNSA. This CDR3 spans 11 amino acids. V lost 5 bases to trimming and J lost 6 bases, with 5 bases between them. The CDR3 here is CASSIFNEQFF. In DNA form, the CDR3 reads TGTGCCAGCAGCATCTTCAATGAGCAGTTCTTC.

CDR3 in amino acids: CASSPGGASGAYEQYV. In DNA, the CDR3 is TGTGCCAGCAGCCCAGGTGGGGCTAGCGGGGCCTACGAGCAGTACGTC. This chain joins TRBV5-4 and TRBJ2-7; 9 bases align to TRBD2. Looked up from germline, CDR1 is SGHNT and CDR2 is YYREEE (reference sequence). V gave up 4 bases and J gave up 2 bases; unmatched junction bases: 10. CDR3 length equals 16 residues.

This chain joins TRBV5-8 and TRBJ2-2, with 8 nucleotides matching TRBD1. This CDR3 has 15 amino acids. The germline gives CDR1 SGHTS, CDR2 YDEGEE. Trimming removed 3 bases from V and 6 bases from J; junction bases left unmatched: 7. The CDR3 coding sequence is TGTGCCAGCAGCTGGGGGACAGGCAGGGCCGGGGAGCTGTTTTTT. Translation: CASSWGTGRAGELFF.

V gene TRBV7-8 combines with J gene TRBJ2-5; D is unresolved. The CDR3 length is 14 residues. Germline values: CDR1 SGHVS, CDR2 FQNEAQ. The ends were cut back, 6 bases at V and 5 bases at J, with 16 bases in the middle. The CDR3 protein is CASRTAITEETQYF. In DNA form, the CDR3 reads TGTGCCAGCAGGACGGCCATCACGGAGGAGACCCAGTACTTC.

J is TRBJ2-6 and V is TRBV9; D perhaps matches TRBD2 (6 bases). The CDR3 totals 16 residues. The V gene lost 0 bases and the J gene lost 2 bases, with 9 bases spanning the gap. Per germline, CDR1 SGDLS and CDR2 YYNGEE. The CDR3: CASSVGRVPGANVLTF. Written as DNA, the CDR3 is TGTGCCAGCAGCGTAGGGAGGGTCCCTGGGGCCAACGTCCTGACTTTC.

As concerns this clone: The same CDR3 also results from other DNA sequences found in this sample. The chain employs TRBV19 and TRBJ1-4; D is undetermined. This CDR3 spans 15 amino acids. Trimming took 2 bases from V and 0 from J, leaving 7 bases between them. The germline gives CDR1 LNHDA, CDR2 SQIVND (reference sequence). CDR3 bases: TGTGCCAGTAGTATATCCAGTGCAACTAATGAAAAACTGTTTTTT. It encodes CASSISSATNEKLFF.

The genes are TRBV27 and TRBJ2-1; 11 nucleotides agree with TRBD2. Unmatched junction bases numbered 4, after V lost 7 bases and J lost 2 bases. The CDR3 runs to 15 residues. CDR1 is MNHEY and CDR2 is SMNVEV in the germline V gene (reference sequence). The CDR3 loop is CASTSGRLAYNEQFF. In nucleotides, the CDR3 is TGTGCCAGCACTAGCGGGAGGTTAGCCTACAATGAGCAGTTCTTC.

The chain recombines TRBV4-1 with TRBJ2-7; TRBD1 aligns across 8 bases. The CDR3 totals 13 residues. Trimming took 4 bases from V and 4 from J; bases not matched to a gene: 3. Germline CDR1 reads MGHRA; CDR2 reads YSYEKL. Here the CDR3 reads CASSLDRGYEQYF. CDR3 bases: TGCGCCAGCAGCCTCGACAGGGGTTACGAGCAGTACTTC.

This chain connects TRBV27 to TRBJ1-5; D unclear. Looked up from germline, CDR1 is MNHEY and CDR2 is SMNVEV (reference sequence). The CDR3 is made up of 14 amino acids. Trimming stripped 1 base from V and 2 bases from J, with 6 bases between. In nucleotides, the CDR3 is TGTGCCAGCAGTTTATTCGTCGGCAATCAGCCCCAGCATTTT. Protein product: CASSLFVGNQPQHF.

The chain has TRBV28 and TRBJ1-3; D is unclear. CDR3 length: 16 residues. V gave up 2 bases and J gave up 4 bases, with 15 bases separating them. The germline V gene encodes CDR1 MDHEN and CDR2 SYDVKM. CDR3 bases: TGTGCCAGCAGTTTAGAATTTGGATACTACGGAAACACCATATATTTT. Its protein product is CASSLEFGYYGNTIYF.

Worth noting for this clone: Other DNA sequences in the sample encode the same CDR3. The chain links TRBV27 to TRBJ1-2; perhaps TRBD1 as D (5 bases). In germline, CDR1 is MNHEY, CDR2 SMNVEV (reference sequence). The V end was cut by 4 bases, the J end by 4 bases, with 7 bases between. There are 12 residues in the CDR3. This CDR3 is CASSSRGYGYTF. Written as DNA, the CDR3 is TGTGCCAGCAGTTCAAGGGGCTATGGCTACACCTTC.

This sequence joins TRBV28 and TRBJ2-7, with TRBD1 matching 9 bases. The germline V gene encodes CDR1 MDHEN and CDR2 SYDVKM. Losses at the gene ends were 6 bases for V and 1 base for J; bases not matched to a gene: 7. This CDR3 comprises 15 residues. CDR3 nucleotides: TGTGCCAGCAGGAAACAGGGGGCAGGATCCTACGAGCAGTACGTC. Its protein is CASRKQGAGSYEQYV.

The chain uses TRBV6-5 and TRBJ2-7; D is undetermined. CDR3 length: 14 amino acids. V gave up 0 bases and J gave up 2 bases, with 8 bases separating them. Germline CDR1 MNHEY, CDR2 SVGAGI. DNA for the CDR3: TGTGCCAGCAGTTACTCGAACAGAGCCTACGAGCAGTACTTC. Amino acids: CASSYSNRAYEQYF.

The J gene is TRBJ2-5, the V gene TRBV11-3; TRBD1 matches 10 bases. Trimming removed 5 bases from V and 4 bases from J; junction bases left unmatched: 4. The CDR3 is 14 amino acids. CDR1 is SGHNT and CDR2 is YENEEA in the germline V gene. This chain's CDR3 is CASSRGQGVETQYF. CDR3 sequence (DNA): TGTGCCAGCAGCCGTGGACAGGGGGTAGAGACCCAGTACTTC.